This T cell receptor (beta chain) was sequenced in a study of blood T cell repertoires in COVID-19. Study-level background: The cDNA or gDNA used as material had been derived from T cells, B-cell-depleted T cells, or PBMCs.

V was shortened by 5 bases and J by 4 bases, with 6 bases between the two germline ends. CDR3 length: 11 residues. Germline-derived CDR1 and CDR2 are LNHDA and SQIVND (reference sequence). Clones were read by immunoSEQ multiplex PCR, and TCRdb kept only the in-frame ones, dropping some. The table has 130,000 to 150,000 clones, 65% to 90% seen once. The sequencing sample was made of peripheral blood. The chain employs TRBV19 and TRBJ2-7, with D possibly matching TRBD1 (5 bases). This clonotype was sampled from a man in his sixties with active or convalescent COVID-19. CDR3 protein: CASSQGYEQYF. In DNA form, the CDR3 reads TGTGCCAGTAGTCAGGGATACGAGCAGTACTTC.